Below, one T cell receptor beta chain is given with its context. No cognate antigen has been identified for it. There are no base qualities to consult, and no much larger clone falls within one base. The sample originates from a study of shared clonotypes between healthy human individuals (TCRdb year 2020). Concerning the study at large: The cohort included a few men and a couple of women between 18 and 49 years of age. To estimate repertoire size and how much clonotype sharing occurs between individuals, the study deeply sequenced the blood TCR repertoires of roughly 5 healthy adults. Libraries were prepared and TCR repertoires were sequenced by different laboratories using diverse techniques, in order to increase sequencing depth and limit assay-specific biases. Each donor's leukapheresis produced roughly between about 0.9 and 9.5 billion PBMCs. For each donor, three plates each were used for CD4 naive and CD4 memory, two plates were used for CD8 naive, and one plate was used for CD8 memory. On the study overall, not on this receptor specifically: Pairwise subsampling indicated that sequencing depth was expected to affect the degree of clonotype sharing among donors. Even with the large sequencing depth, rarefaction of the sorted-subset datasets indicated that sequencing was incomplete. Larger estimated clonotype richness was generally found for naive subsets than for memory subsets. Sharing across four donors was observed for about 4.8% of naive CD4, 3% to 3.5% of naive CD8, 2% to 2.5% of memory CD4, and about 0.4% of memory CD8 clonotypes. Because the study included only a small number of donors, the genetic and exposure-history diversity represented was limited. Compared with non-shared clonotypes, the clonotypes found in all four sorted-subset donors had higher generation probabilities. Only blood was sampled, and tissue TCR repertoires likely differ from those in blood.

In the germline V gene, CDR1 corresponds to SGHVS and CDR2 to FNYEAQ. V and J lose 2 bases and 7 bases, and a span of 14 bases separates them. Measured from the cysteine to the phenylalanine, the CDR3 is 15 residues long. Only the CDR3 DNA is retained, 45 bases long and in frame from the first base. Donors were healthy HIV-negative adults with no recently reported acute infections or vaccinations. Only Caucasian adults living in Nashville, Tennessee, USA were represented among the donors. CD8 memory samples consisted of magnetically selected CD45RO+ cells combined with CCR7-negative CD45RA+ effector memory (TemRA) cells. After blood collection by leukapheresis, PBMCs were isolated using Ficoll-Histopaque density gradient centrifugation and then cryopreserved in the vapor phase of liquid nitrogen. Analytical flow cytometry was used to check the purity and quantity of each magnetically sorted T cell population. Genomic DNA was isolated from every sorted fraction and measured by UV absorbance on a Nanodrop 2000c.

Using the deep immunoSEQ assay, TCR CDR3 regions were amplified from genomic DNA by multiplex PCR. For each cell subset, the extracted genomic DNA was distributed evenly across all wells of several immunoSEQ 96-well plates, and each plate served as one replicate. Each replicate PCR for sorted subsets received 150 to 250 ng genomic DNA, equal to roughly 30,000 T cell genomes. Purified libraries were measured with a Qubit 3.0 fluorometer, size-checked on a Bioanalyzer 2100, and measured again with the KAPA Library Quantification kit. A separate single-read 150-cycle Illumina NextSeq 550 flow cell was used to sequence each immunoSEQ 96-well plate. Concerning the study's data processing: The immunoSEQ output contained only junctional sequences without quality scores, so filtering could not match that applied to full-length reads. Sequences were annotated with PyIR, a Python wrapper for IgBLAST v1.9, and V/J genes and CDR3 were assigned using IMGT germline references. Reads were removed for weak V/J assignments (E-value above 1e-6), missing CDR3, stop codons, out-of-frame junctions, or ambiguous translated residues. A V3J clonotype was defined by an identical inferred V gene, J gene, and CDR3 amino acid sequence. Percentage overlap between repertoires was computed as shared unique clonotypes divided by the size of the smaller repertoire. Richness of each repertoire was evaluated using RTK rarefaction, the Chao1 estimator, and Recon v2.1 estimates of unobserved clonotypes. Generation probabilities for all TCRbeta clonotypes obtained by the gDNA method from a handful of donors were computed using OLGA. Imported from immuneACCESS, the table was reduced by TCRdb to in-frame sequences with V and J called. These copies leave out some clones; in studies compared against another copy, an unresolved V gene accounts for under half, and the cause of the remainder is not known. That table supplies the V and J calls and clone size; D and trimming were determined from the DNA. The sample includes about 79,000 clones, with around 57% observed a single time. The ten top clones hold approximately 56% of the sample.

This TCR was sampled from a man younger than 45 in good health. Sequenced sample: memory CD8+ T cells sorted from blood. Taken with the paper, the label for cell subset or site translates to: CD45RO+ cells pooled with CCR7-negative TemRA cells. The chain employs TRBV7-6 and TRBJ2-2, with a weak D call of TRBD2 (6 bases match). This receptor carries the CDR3 CASSLISGGIGELFF. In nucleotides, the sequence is TGTGCCAGCAGCTTAATTTCGGGCGGGATCGGGGAGCTGTTTTTT.